These 10 T cell receptor beta chains were sequenced from one sample in a study of CD8 T cells in ankylosing spondylitis. Broader study findings: Seven to nine highly homologous variants made up a TCR beta motif, and this motif appeared characteristic of ankylosing spondylitis blood.

These TCRs' antigens remain unknown. Each CDR3 protein is one row after TCRdb ran MiXCR on the 5' RACE reads. The sample records around 440,000 distinct CDR3 sequences, approximately 17% being singletons. Sequencing input: blood, either unsorted or a sorted T cell fraction (not recorded which). The receptor set was obtained from a male donor with ankylosing spondylitis.

The CDR3 bases are TGTGCCAGCAGTGGCGCGGACATAGCCTACGAGCAGTACTTC. Translated: CASSGADIAYEQYF. V gene TRBV2 combines with J gene TRBJ2-7; D perhaps matches TRBD1 (5 bases). Germline loops: CDR1 SNHLY, CDR2 FYNNEI. The CDR3 spans 14 residues. V shed 4 bases and J shed 2 bases, with 12 bases lying between them.

This chain links TRBV4-2 with TRBJ1-1; 7 positions agree with TRBD1. J was trimmed by 3 bases and V by 6 bases; bases with no gene match: 7. Germline V lookup: CDR1 LGHNA, CDR2 YNFKEQ. CDR3 length equals 14 residues. Here the CDR3 reads CASRGAGGDTEAFF. In nucleotides, the CDR3 is TGTGCCAGCAGAGGGGCAGGGGGGGACACTGAAGCTTTCTTT.

The J gene is TRBJ2-1, the V gene TRBV7-2; maybe TRBD2 (5 bases). The V gene's germline CDR1 is SGHTA and CDR2 FQGNSA. Between the trimmed V and J ends, which lost 7 bases and 1 base, there was a span of 14 bases. The CDR3 has 15 residues. The CDR3 region is CASTPGSWSYNEQFF. The CDR3 DNA sequence: TGTGCCAGCACCCCGGGGTCCTGGTCCTACAATGAGCAGTTCTTC.

The chain uses TRBV27 and TRBJ2-7; TRBD1 or TRBD2 may be the D gene (5 bases each). V lost 6 bases and J 3 bases, leaving 21 bases between the germline ends. CDR1 and CDR2 (germline): MNHEY, SMNVEV (reference sequence). This CDR3 spans 16 amino acids. The CDR3 here is CASSPAQGGSYYEQYF. The CDR3 DNA follows: TGTGCCAGCAGCCCCGCCCAGGGCGGGTCCTACTACGAGCAGTACTTC.

This clonotype showed up just a few times. The V and J genes are TRBV4-3 and TRBJ2-3; D remains unclear. This CDR3 has 15 residues. Trimming took 1 base from V and 6 from J, leaving 14 bases between them. CDR1 is LGHNA and CDR2 is YSLEER in the germline V gene. The CDR3 protein is CASSQGVMAWDTQYF. The CDR3 DNA follows: TGCGCCAGCAGCCAAGGAGTGATGGCCTGGGATACGCAGTATTTT.

In its sample, this clonotype was seen a few times. J is TRBJ2-1 and V is TRBV12-3 or TRBV12-4; 7 nucleotides agree with TRBD1. With 5 bases clipped from V and 3 bases from J, the junction kept 7 bases outside the gene matches. This CDR3 is built from 15 residues. DNA for the CDR3: TGTGCCAGCAGTCCACAGGGGTCGGGCTACAATGAGCAGTTCTTC. Translation gives CASSPQGSGYNEQFF.

The chain joins TRBV6-5 to TRBJ1-4; weak D call: TRBD1 (5 bases). Germline-derived CDR1 and CDR2 are MNHEY and SVGAGI. Trimming took off 2 bases at V and 3 bases at J, with 19 bases between the two ends. There are 18 residues in the CDR3. The CDR3 reads CASSYGLKAGDPNEKLFF. As DNA, the CDR3 is TGTGCCAGCAGTTACGGGCTCAAGGCGGGGGACCCTAATGAAAAACTGTTTTTT.

This clonotype has just a few counts. The V gene is TRBV5-6, the J gene TRBJ2-7; tentative D call: TRBD1 (7 bases). There are 14 residues in the CDR3. Looked up from germline, CDR1 is SGHDT and CDR2 is YYEEEE. The ends were cut back, 3 bases at V and 2 bases at J, with 12 bases in the middle. The CDR3 region has the DNA TGTGCCAGCAGCTGGCGGGGACAGACCTACGAGCAGTACTTC. It specifies CASSWRGQTYEQYF.

This clonotype has a handful of counts. CDR3 in DNA: TGTGCCAGCAGCCAAGTCGCGGGGACGACAGATACGCAGTATTTT. Protein: CASSQVAGTTDTQYF. V usage is TRBV4-2 and J usage is TRBJ2-3; D possibly corresponds to TRBD2 (6 bases). CDR1 and CDR2 from the germline V gene are LGHNA and YNFKEQ. This CDR3 spans 15 amino acids. V was trimmed by 1 base and J by 3 bases, leaving 11 bases between them.

The table lists this clonotype with a few counts. The chain carries TRBV3-1 and TRBJ1-1, with D perhaps matching TRBD1 (5 bases). The CDR3 extends over 14 amino acids. CDR1 and CDR2 (germline): LGHDT, YNNKEL (reference sequence). The V gene lost 3 bases and the J gene lost 5 bases, with 13 bases spanning the gap. CDR3 sequence reads: CASSHRFSGTEAFF. In DNA, the CDR3 is TGTGCCAGCAGCCACCGCTTCTCAGGGACTGAAGCTTTCTTT.